This T cell receptor (beta chain) was captured by sequencing in a study of CD8+ T cells in alopecia areata. Once RNA had been extracted, it was reverse transcribed into cDNA to act as the sequencing template. Profiled with immunoSEQ multiplex PCR; TCRdb holds only in-frame clones, not every one. The sample lists about 180,000 clones, almost 65% occurring once. Both CD4+ and CD8+ T cells were separated by sorting PBMCs. Trimming took off 0 bases at V and 7 bases at J, with 12 bases between the two ends. The CDR3 runs to 14 residues. Germline V gives CDR1 LNHNV, CDR2 YYDKDF (reference sequence). V and J are TRBV15 and TRBJ1-2; TRBD1 might be the D (5 bases). The receptor was derived from a human donor with alopecia areata. The starting material was CD4+ T cells sorted from blood, obtained at week 0. The CDR3 sequence is CATSRDWSTGGYTF. CDR3 sequence (DNA): TGTGCCACCAGCAGAGATTGGAGCACAGGTGGCTACACCTTC.